These 21 T cell receptor beta chains were sequenced from one sample in a study of lymphopenia after photon versus proton radiotherapy. Clones were sequenced by immunoSEQ multiplex PCR, and TCRdb holds only the in-frame ones, with some missing. The table has roughly 67,000 clones, roughly 90% seen once. The sample was peripheral blood, taken from a patient treated with photon-based radiotherapy. Receptor source: a woman between 65 and 79 years old with pancreatic cancer.

The chain carries TRBV6-1 and TRBJ1-5; D is possibly TRBD1 (5 bases). The CDR3 loop spans 14 amino acids. Germline V gene sequence: CDR1 MNHNS, CDR2 SASEGT. Trimming removed 2 bases at V and 6 bases at J, with 11 bases between. The CDR3 DNA is TGTGCCAGCAGTGAAAGGGGTTTGAGTCAGCCCCAGCATTTT. Translation: CASSERGLSQPQHF.

The chain recombines TRBV6-5 with TRBJ2-7; 7 bases map to TRBD2. Trimming removed 0 bases from V and 1 base from J; junction bases left unmatched: 6. Germline CDR1 MNHEY, CDR2 SVGAGI. The CDR3 has 16 residues. For the CDR3, the DNA is TGTGCCAGCAGTTACTCCCCGGGGAGGGGTTCCTACGAGCAGTACTTC. Translated: CASSYSPGRGSYEQYF.

This clone was found once. The chain has TRBV9 and TRBJ1-2, with unresolved D. The CDR3 sequence is 13 residues long. The V end was cut by 3 bases, the J end by 0 bases, with 6 bases between. Germline-derived CDR1 and CDR2 are SGDLS and YYNGEE. The CDR3 nucleotides are TGTGCCAGCAGCGAAAGATCTAACTATGGCTACACCTTC. It yields the protein CASSERSNYGYTF.

This chain links TRBV7-9 with TRBJ1-3; D is possibly TRBD1 (5 bases). CDR3 size: 14 residues. Germline CDR1 and CDR2: SEHNR and FQNEAQ (reference sequence). Trimming stripped 5 bases from V and 3 bases from J, with 11 bases between. The CDR3 coding sequence is TGTGCCAGCAGCCCCTTCAGGGTTGGAAACACCATATATTTT. This encodes CASSPFRVGNTIYF. Filled out from reference TRBV7-9 and TRBJ1-3, the complete variable domain reads DTGVSQNPRHKITKRGQNVTFRCDPISEHNRLYWYRQTLGQGPEFLTYFQNEAQLEKSRLLSDRFSAERPKGSFSTLEIQRTEQGDSAMYLCASSPFRVGNTIYFGEGSWLTVV.

J is TRBJ2-4 and V is TRBV5-1, with 8 bases aligning to TRBD1. The CDR3 runs 16 residues. Germline lookup yields CDR1 SGHRS and CDR2 YFSETQ. The V and J ends lost 0 bases and 1 base, in that order; junction bases with no gene match: 3. Here the CDR3 DNA reads TGCGCCAGCAGCTTGGGACAGGGGATTGCCAAAAACATTCAGTACTTC. It is translated as CASSLGQGIAKNIQYF.

The chain recombines TRBV19 with TRBJ2-6; D unresolved. This CDR3 is 13 amino acids long. CDR1 and CDR2 (germline): LNHDA, SQIVND (reference sequence). The V and J ends lost 3 bases and 4 bases respectively, with 4 bases between them. CDR3 loop: CASSIGGANVLTF. DNA of the CDR3: TGTGCCAGTAGTATTGGGGGGGCCAACGTCCTGACTTTC.

This clone was counted a single time. The chain has TRBV28 and TRBJ1-3; unclear D gene. Germline V gives CDR1 MDHEN, CDR2 SYDVKM. The germline V and J ends were trimmed by 3 bases and 7 bases, with 10 bases remaining between them. The CDR3 is 13 amino acids. The CDR3 region is CASSLTNPNTIYF. CDR3 sequence (DNA): TGTGCCAGCAGTTTGACGAACCCCAACACCATATATTTT. The variable domain in full, with the rest retrieved from reference TRBV28 and TRBJ1-3, is DVKVTQSSRYLVKRTGEKVFLECVQDMDHENMFWYRQDPGLGLRLIYFSYDVKMKEKGDIPEGYSVSREKKERFSLILESASTNQTSMYLCASSLTNPNTIYFGEGSWLTVV.

On this clone: At one end the junction does not follow the germline gene, possibly because of a read error. The chain recombines TRBV7-7 with TRBJ2-3; D may be TRBD2 (6 bases). Germline values: CDR1 SSHAT, CDR2 FNYEAQ (reference sequence). This CDR3 comprises 15 residues. This CDR3 is CASSLADGNTDTQYF. CDR3 bases: TGTGCTAGCAGCTTAGCGGATGGTAACACAGATACGCAGTATTTT. The variable domain in full, completed from reference TRBV7-7 and TRBJ2-3, reads GAGVSQSPRYKVTKRGQDVTLRCDPISSHATLYWYQQALGQGPEFLTYFNYEAQPDKSGLPSDRFSAERPEGSISTLTIQRTEQRDSAMYRCASSLADGNTDTQYFGPGTRLTVL.

The chain combines TRBV14 with TRBJ2-6; D ambiguous. The CDR3 contains 15 residues. CDR1 is SGHDN, CDR2 FVKESK, per germline. V was cut by 0 bases and J by 4 bases, with 7 bases left in between. The CDR3 DNA follows: TGTGCCAGCAGCCAAGAAAGTGCAGGGGCCAACGTCCTGACTTTC. This gives the protein CASSQESAGANVLTF.

The genes are TRBV19 and TRBJ1-2, with a possible D match to TRBD1 (5 bases). V lost 7 bases and J lost 6, with 15 bases in between. This CDR3 has 13 amino acids. Germline CDR1 reads LNHDA; CDR2 reads SQIVND (reference sequence). CDR3 bases: TGTGCCAGTAATCGGACCCCGGGGGATGGCTACACCTTC. Its protein is CASNRTPGDGYTF.

The J gene is TRBJ2-3, the V gene TRBV28; a weak D match, TRBD2 (5 bases). Germline-derived CDR1 and CDR2 are MDHEN and SYDVKM. This CDR3 region has 11 residues. V was trimmed by 7 bases and J by 4 bases, leaving 6 bases between them. The CDR3 nucleotides are TGTGCCAGCAAGGAGGCAGATACGCAGTATTTT. As protein: CASKEADTQYF.

The rearrangement uses TRBV7-3 and TRBJ2-5; the D gene is possibly TRBD2 (5 bases). The length of the CDR3 is 13 residues. Germline CDR1 is SGHTA and CDR2 is FQGTGA. V was shortened by 6 bases and J by 6 bases, with 14 bases between the two germline ends. The DNA for the CDR3 is TGTGCCAGCAGTACCGGGATCAGGAAGACCCAGTACTTC. Its translation is CASSTGIRKTQYF.

This clone was counted a single time. The CDR3 region is CASSSVGTGATGELFF. The DNA of the CDR3 is TGTGCCAGCAGCTCCGTGGGAACAGGTGCAACCGGGGAGCTGTTTTTT. The chain uses TRBV7-2 and TRBJ2-2, with D tentatively TRBD1 (5 bases). CDR1 is SGHTA, CDR2 FQGNSA, per germline. The CDR3 is 16 amino acids. V was clipped by 4 bases and J by 5 bases, with 17 bases between them.

The rearrangement uses TRBV7-9 and TRBJ2-7; no clear D gene. The CDR3 is 12 amino acids. The V and J ends lost 5 bases and 5 bases respectively, with 10 bases between them. Germline CDR1 SEHNR, CDR2 FQNEAQ (reference sequence). The CDR3 region has the DNA TGTGCCAGCAGCCGCCCTTTGCACGAGCAGTACTTC. Translated: CASSRPLHEQYF.

The gene calls are TRBV30 and TRBJ1-3; D is ambiguous. CDR3 size: 15 residues. Germline V lookup: CDR1 GTSNPN, CDR2 SVGIG (reference sequence). Trimming shortened V by 0 bases and J by 2 bases, and 11 bases separated the two germline ends. DNA for the CDR3: TGTGCCTGGAGTGTACAAGGGATTCCTGGAAACACCATATATTTT. Translating it yields CAWSVQGIPGNTIYF.

V is TRBV7-8 and J is TRBJ2-7, with TRBD1 as a possible D gene (5 bases). The CDR3 is made up of 11 amino acids. The germline CDR1 and CDR2 sequences are SGHVS and FQNEAQ. Trimming left V 4 bases short and J 9 bases short, with 10 bases between. The CDR3 sequence is CASSSQGGQYF. CDR3 nucleotide sequence: TGTGCCAGCAGCTCCCAGGGTGGGCAGTACTTC.

The chain is built from TRBV7-3 and TRBJ2-3, with 8 bases aligning to TRBD2. From germline, CDR1 is SGHTA and CDR2 FQGTGA. The CDR3 totals 15 residues. Trimming at V came to 4 bases and at J to 2 bases, leaving 5 bases not matched to a gene. The CDR3 spells CASSYLAGNTDTQYF. The CDR3 nucleotides read TGTGCCAGCAGCTACTTAGCGGGAAACACAGATACGCAGTATTTT. The full variable domain, completed using reference TRBV7-3 and TRBJ2-3, is GAGVSQTPSNKVTEKGKYVELRCDPISGHTALYWYRQSLGQGPEFLIYFQGTGAADDSGLPNDRFFAVRPEGSVSTLKIQRTERGDSAVYLCASSYLAGNTDTQYFGPGTRLTVL.

The chain carries TRBV5-1 and TRBJ2-7; 8 bases map to TRBD1. The CDR3 sequence is 14 residues long. From germline, CDR1 is SGHRS and CDR2 YFSETQ. Trimming took 3 bases from V and 3 from J; bases not matched to a gene: 5. CDR3 protein: CASSWGTGGYEQYF. DNA of the CDR3: TGCGCCAGCAGCTGGGGAACAGGGGGCTACGAGCAGTACTTC.

V usage is TRBV28 and J usage is TRBJ1-4; D is uncertain. The CDR3 runs to 15 residues. The V gene's germline CDR1 is MDHEN and CDR2 SYDVKM. V dropped 3 bases and J dropped 6 bases, with 14 bases sitting between them. CDR3: CASSFGSLTDEKLFF. The CDR3 DNA follows: TGTGCCAGCAGTTTCGGCAGCCTTACCGATGAAAAACTGTTTTTT.

This rearrangement joins TRBV28 to TRBJ2-7; D perhaps matches TRBD1 (6 bases). Deletions cut 5 bases from V and 2 bases from J, with 16 bases between. This CDR3 contains 15 residues. Per germline, CDR1 MDHEN and CDR2 SYDVKM. The CDR3 protein is CASSITWTDTYEQYF. The CDR3, as DNA: TGTGCCAGCAGTATCACCTGGACAGACACCTACGAGCAGTACTTC.

The rearrangement joins TRBV7-3 to TRBJ2-5; 8 nucleotides align to TRBD1. V dropped 5 bases and J dropped 4; count of bases not matched to a gene: 6. The CDR3 has 14 residues. Germline V gives CDR1 SGHTA, CDR2 FQGTGA. The CDR3: CASSNGQGGETQYF. The CDR3 DNA reads as TGTGCCAGCAGCAACGGACAGGGCGGAGAGACCCAGTACTTC.